This TCR beta chain emerged from a study of PD-L1 blockade in urothelial cancer (dated by TCRdb to between 2016 and 2019). About the investigation overall: Therapy was started around 2014 for all patients, and atezolizumab 1,200 mg was administered intravenously every 3 weeks. About 90% of the 29 patients were males with bladder-origin urothelial cancer, and about 65% of the roughly 29 reported a prior smoking history. Patients had an ECOG performance status of 0 or 1 and had received between 0 and 3 prior chemotherapy regimens. Blood samples were analyzed 3 weeks after the start of treatment (second dose) and 6 weeks after the start of treatment. Blood samples gave a median of about 140,000 T cells and approximately 85,000 unique TCRs, with a median clonality of approximately 0.08. The study, an exploratory multi-omic analysis, examined somatic, immune and clinical correlates of response to PD-L1 blockade with atezolizumab in urothelial cancer. TCR sequencing covered pretreatment tumor samples and matched, serially collected peripheral blood taken before and after atezolizumab treatment. Durable clinical benefit was defined as a progression-free survival longer than 6 months, and TCR features were additionally tested against progression-free survival and overall survival. Whole exome sequencing and RNA sequencing of pretreatment tumors were performed alongside TCR sequencing in the same patients. Durable clinical benefit was achieved by nine patients but not by the remaining 20. Over 28 patients had pretreatment blood TCR-seq, around 24 had at least one posttreatment blood collection, and around 24 had tumor TCR-seq.

A cohort of 25 to 30 patients with locally advanced or metastatic urothelial carcinoma, treated at Memorial Sloan Kettering on a trial protocol, was included. Peripheral blood mononuclear cells were collected pretreatment and during treatment, at between 1 and 8 total time points per patient. The Qiagen DNeasy Blood extraction kit was used to purify genomic DNA from total PBMCs and tumor samples. PBMCs were collected pretreatment and during treatment and were isolated and stored as previously described. Overall study outcomes, separate from this receptor: Improved progression-free and overall survival was associated with having pretreatment peripheral blood TCR clonality below the median. Because the sample size was small (n ≈ 28) and many of the analyses were exploratory, the results are meant to be hypothesis-generating. Patients with durable benefit showed greater expansion of tumor-associated TCR clones in peripheral blood 3 weeks after starting treatment (n ≈ 23, p = 0.022).

The CDR3, from cysteine to phenylalanine, totals 14 residues. Kept here is only the CDR3 DNA, which spans 42 bases and is read in frame from base 1. V lost 5 bases and J lost 6 bases, and the count of bases not matched to a germline gene is 6. CDR1 and CDR2, looked up from the germline V gene, are MDHEN and SYDVKM. To estimate absolute template abundance from read counts, synthetic TCR analog templates were spiked into each PCR. TCRbeta CDR3 regions were amplified from genomic DNA with bias-controlled V and J gene primers using the immunoSEQ assay. Rearranged TCRbeta segments were sequenced at approximately 20X coverage. The source study handled its data this way. Clustering was used to correct sequencing errors, and CDR3s were annotated against IMGT so that V, D and J genes could be assigned. Downstream analyses used only productive TCRbeta rearrangements, leaving out any out-of-frame or stop-codon sequences. Clonality was calculated as one minus the Shannon entropy normalized by the log of the number of unique productive sequences. Clones differing between time points or between blood and tumor were identified by Fisher's exact test with Benjamini-Hochberg correction at adjusted p below 0.01. Not all clones reach the TCRdb copy of this immuneACCESS table, which keeps in-frame sequences only. Checked studies attribute under half of the gap to unresolved V genes and leave the rest unexplained. D and trimming come from the DNA, and the V and J calls and clone size come from that table. The sample yields some 51,000 clones; about 90% were counted once. The ten biggest clones cover roughly 17% of the sample.

This clone is a singleton in its sample. Its antigen specificity is not known. The record has no base qualities; no much larger clone is one base away. The clonotype was recovered from a man aged 60 to 75 with urothelial cancer. Material: PBMCs, obtained around atezolizumab (anti-PD-L1) treatment. This receptor chain uses TRBV28 and TRBJ1-5, and 8 junctional nucleotides match TRBD1. In nucleotide form, the sequence is TGTGCCAGCAGTCCAGGGGGCGCAGTTCAGCCCCAGCATTTT. It translates to CASSPGGAVQPQHF.